The TCR beta chain described here comes from a study of blood T cell repertoires in COVID-19 (dated by TCRdb to the early 2020s). The study in broad terms: Samples from collaborators originated in the United States, Italy and Spain and spanned both the acute and convalescent phases of COVID-19. The material from the prospective study consisted of cDNA or gDNA derived from T cells, B-cell-depleted T cells, or PBMCs. Deeply sampled blood TCRbeta repertoires from subjects exposed to, actively infected with, or recovered from COVID-19 were included in the dataset. A freely available public database, intended as a resource for researchers studying the immune response to SARS-CoV-2, is where the repertoires were released. Samples were obtained from the ongoing ImmuneRACE study (first 160 participants) and from 950 to 1,500 subjects provided by 6 global collaborators. Sample metadata almost always included a de-identified subject ID, COVID-19 status, age in years and sex. Where available, HLA class I and class II types were obtained from metadata supplied by the sample provider rather than from assay-based typing.

CDR1 SEHNR and CDR2 FQNEAQ were looked up in the germline V gene (reference sequence). The germline V end is reduced by 11 bases and the J end by 4 bases; junction bases left unmatched: 12. Including cysteine and phenylalanine, the CDR3 has 15 amino acids. The retained sequence is limited to the CDR3, 45 bases, with the frame set at the first base. What the study reported, not specific to this receptor: Clinical and demographic metadata were provided uncurated, with the amount varying by source and participant.

Participants in the prospective study were enrolled through a virtual design, were aged roughly 18 to 100 years, and lived in 24 United States geographic areas. In the prospective study, cohorts were assigned on the basis of participant-reported clinical history obtained from a screening survey and a study questionnaire. ImmuneRACE Cohort 3 recovered participants were defined by two consecutive negative NP/OP PCR tests, healthcare professional clearance, or symptom resolution. In the prospective study, whole blood, serum and a nasopharyngeal or oropharyngeal swab were collected from each participant by mobile phlebotomists. Over a roughly 2-month period, participants in the prospective study had the option of providing additional blood draws and questionnaires. Prospective study blood samples were shipped either frozen or at room temperature before DNA extraction. TCRbeta CDR3 regions were amplified from genomic DNA by means of the immunoSEQ Assay, a bias-controlled multiplex PCR. The paper's data handling went like this. The number of nucleated cells in each sample was estimated from the amplification of reference gene primers within the assay. Sequence reads were collapsed and filtered to measure the absolute abundance of every unique TCRbeta CDR3 rearrangement. For each sample, productive Simpson clonality was calculated by taking the square root of Simpson's diversity index across productive rearrangements. The source is immuneACCESS, and TCRdb retained only in-frame sequences with V and J called. Part of the clones is not carried over; for the studies checked, unresolved V genes explain less than half of this, and the remainder is unexplained. D and trimming were read from the DNA, whereas the V and J calls and clone size are those reported in that table. This sample comprises under 200,000 clones, approximately 77% of them detected only once. The leading ten clones occupy less than 20% of the sample.

This clone was observed once. This receptor's antigen is unknown. Base qualities were left out, and no much larger clone turns up one base away. The sample taken for sequencing was PBMCs or T cells enriched from blood (not recorded which). The sequence came from a man aged 60-69 years who had recovered from COVID-19. The V gene is TRBV7-9 and the J gene is TRBJ1-3; 9 central bases correspond to TRBD1. The CDR3 corresponds to CALPNRGPDGNTIYF. The nucleotide sequence is TGTGCCCTGCCTAACAGGGGGCCGGACGGAAACACCATATATTTT.